Listed below are T cell receptor beta chains from one sample, sequenced in a study of T cells after yellow fever vaccination. TCRdb used MiXCR to reprocess the 5' RACE reads, holding one entry per CDR3 protein. The top ten hold just under 20% of the sample, which has a few hundred thousand distinct CDR3 sequences, 4% to 5.5% seen once. Sequenced here: PBMCs, sampled 15 days after the yellow fever booster vaccination. The receptors were gathered from a man aged 18 to 29 who received the YFV17D yellow fever vaccine. CDR3s leave out the opening cysteine and the closing phenylalanine or tryptophan. A row's size may be missing; if present it is once, few, many or a size class.

ASSQTPGEKRNIQY	TRBV14	TRBJ2-4	14	-
ASSLRDRGLEETQY	TRBV7-9	TRBJ2-5	14	many
ASSKARARENYGYT	TRBV21-1	TRBJ1-2	14	many
ASSLYSGGVYNEQF	TRBV28	TRBJ2-1	14	many
ASSSPASGFYNEQF	TRBV7-9	TRBJ2-1	14	few
ASSQDHGTGELF	TRBV3-1	TRBJ2-2	12	few
ASRGGQGSNTEAF	TRBV12-3/TRBV12-4	TRBJ1-1	13	-
ASRLTGLDTQY	TRBV6-1	TRBJ2-3	11	-
ASADRAYTGELF	TRBV7-9	TRBJ2-2	12	many
ASSRGDRGLGSYNSPLH	TRBV27	TRBJ1-6	17	many
ASRTQLRGNNQETQY	TRBV7-9	TRBJ2-5	15	few
ASSPARGIEQY	TRBV7-3	TRBJ2-7	11	many
ASSLRTSTETQY	TRBV7-8	TRBJ2-5	12	many
ASSGSTGSGANVLT	TRBV5-1	TRBJ2-6	14	many
ASSQAGTTRGLNEQF	TRBV14	TRBJ2-1	15	-
ASSSQGAVYEQY	TRBV7-2	TRBJ2-7	12	many
ASSSTELRGNEQF	TRBV5-1	TRBJ2-1	13	-
ASSTPRTSGDGTDTQY	TRBV7-2	TRBJ2-3	16	many
ASSHPRGAVLTDTQY	TRBV4-1	TRBJ2-3	15	-
ASSVRTSGADTQY	TRBV7-9	TRBJ2-3	13	few
ASGIGNQPQH	TRBV12-3/TRBV12-4	TRBJ1-5	10	many
ASSSLGPSEAF	TRBV7-3	TRBJ1-1	11	-
ASSLAGTGFTGELF	TRBV7-6	TRBJ2-2	14	-
ASSELVEAF	TRBV6-1	TRBJ1-1	9	many
ASSWHPGQGTSTDTQY	TRBV7-2	TRBJ2-3	16	few
ASSLRINRESDTQY	TRBV7-8	TRBJ2-3	14	-
ASRFMSWAGEHTDTQY	TRBV12-2	TRBJ2-3	16	once
ASSPPDSNQPQH	TRBV7-9	TRBJ1-5	12	few
AWSTLQGGGPGELF	TRBV30	TRBJ2-2	14	many
ASSSGLHGPSSYNEQF	TRBV5-1	TRBJ2-1	16	many
ASTPGSQPNYGYT	TRBV6-1	TRBJ1-2	13	few
ASSPRTGEENGYT	TRBV27	TRBJ1-2	13	-
SADRDSTYEQY	TRBV20-1	TRBJ2-7	11	many
ASQRDRGGGNTIY	TRBV11-2	TRBJ1-3	13	-
ASSRDRGDYGYT	TRBV18	TRBJ1-2	12	-
ASSQGQGVGIQY	TRBV4-3	TRBJ2-4	12	many
ASSQDWASGEETQY	TRBV3-1	TRBJ2-5	14	many
ASSLEVQGGYT	TRBV5-1	TRBJ1-2	11	-
AIMGQNRNTIY	TRBV10-3	TRBJ1-3	11	many
ASNTRGANYGYT	TRBV12-3/TRBV12-4	TRBJ1-2	12	many
ASSSGNRGSTNEQF	TRBV6-6	TRBJ2-1	14	many
ASSLFAGPRYGYT	TRBV12-3/TRBV12-4	TRBJ1-2	13	-
ASSREGTPISLHNEQF	TRBV7-2	TRBJ2-1	16	few
ASSAPSGANVLT	TRBV9	TRBJ2-6	12	-
ASSGPGTDTQY	TRBV10-1	TRBJ2-3	11	few
ASSVVGSGDFYNEQF	TRBV9	TRBJ2-1	15	-
ASRAAGGTQETQY	TRBV6-6	TRBJ2-5	13	-
ASSLVVGDTEAF	TRBV5-1	TRBJ1-1	12	many
ASSQEYRSTYEQY	TRBV4-1	TRBJ2-7	13	few